The next 29 T cell receptor beta chains were all read from a single sample in a study of CD8 T cells in ankylosing spondylitis. TCRdb re-called the 5' RACE reads with MiXCR, one entry per CDR3 protein. The data contain approximately 100,000 distinct CDR3 sequences, less than 25% of them singletons. Sequencing used synovial fluid, either unsorted or a sorted T cell fraction (not recorded which). All receptors derive from a male donor with ankylosing spondylitis.

This clonotype has more than one count but fewer than ten. The J gene is TRBJ2-1, the V gene TRBV30; D gene ambiguous. V was trimmed by 1 base and J by 0 bases, leaving 7 bases between them. CDR3 length: 14 residues. CDR1 is GTSNPN, CDR2 SVGIG, per germline (reference sequence). The CDR3 sequence: CAWSGISSYNEQFF. The CDR3 bases are TGTGCCTGGAGTGGAATAAGCTCCTACAATGAGCAGTTCTTC.

The rearrangement links TRBV9 to TRBJ1-1; D might be TRBD1 (5 bases). The CDR3 totals 14 residues. V was trimmed by 0 bases and J by 3 bases, leaving 9 bases between them. Germline V gene data show CDR1 as SGDLS and CDR2 as YYNGEE. The CDR3 sequence is CASSVGGSDTEAFF. The CDR3 bases are TGTGCCAGCAGCGTAGGGGGCTCGGACACTGAAGCTTTCTTT.

This clonotype was observed once. The chain carries TRBV20-1 and TRBJ2-7, with D unclear. Trimming removed 0 bases at V and 4 bases at J, with 19 bases between. The CDR3 extends over 16 amino acids. Germline assignment: CDR1 DFQATT and CDR2 SNEGSKA (reference sequence). Written as DNA, the CDR3 is TGCAGTGCTAGAGATCCGGCTACCTCCCTATTATACGAGCAGTACGTC. Amino acid sequence: CSARDPATSLLYEQYV.

The chain is built from TRBV6-1 and TRBJ2-1; D remains unclear. Germline V CDR1 and CDR2: MNHNS, SASEGT. The V end was cut by 0 bases, the J end by 10 bases, with 13 bases between. The CDR3 runs 14 residues. The CDR3 DNA sequence: TGTGCCAGCAGTGAAGCTATTCTGGAAGGAGAGCAGTTCTTC. Its protein product is CASSEAILEGEQFF.

This clonotype showed up just a few times. This chain joins TRBV19 and TRBJ2-4, with a tentative D call TRBD1 (6 bases). The germline V gene encodes CDR1 LNHDA and CDR2 SQIVND (reference sequence). The CDR3 sequence is 15 residues long. Trimming shortened V by 7 bases and J by 4 bases, and 17 bases separated the two germline ends. CDR3 DNA sequence: TGTGCCAGTACTCCTGCCAGGGGTTTAAAAAACATTCAGTACTTC. Its protein is CASTPARGLKNIQYF.

The V call is TRBV12-3 or TRBV12-4, the J call TRBJ1-1, with 12 bases matching TRBD1. V was pared by 7 bases and J by 2 bases, with 8 bases of the junction left unmatched. The CDR3 spans 16 residues. DNA of the CDR3: TGTGCCAGCATTGGGGCGGGACAGGGGGCCAACACTGAAGCTTTCTTT. This sequence encodes CASIGAGQGANTEAFF.

This clonotype was seen at least ten times. The chain recombines TRBV29-1 with TRBJ2-5; D is perhaps TRBD1 (6 bases). Germline CDR1 is SQVTM and CDR2 is ANQGSEA. V was clipped by 6 bases and J by 0 bases, with 14 bases between them. The CDR3 extends over 14 amino acids. The CDR3 is CSVGDIWYQETQYF. The CDR3 nucleotides read TGCAGCGTGGGGGACATCTGGTACCAAGAGACCCAGTACTTC.

Ten or more counts support this clonotype. The chain carries TRBV20-1 and TRBJ2-1, with 12 bases matching TRBD2. The J segment lost 9 bases and the V segment lost 5 bases, leaving 8 bases of the junction unmatched. CDR1 DFQATT and CDR2 SNEGSKA come from the germline V gene (reference sequence). This CDR3 has 14 residues. CDR3 DNA sequence: TGCAGTGCTGGTAGACTAGCGGGAGAGGGTGAGCAGTTCTTC. Residues: CSAGRLAGEGEQFF.

There are a few counts of this clonotype. This sequence joins TRBV19 and TRBJ2-1; TRBD2 matches 7 bases. The CDR3 spans 11 residues. CDR1 and CDR2 (germline): LNHDA, SQIVND (reference sequence). With 8 bases clipped from V and 5 bases from J, the junction kept 0 bases outside the gene matches. CDR3 residues: CASGGDNEQFF. In nucleotides, the CDR3 is TGTGCCAGTGGGGGGGACAATGAGCAGTTCTTC.

The chain has TRBV24-1 and TRBJ2-1; weak D call: TRBD1 (6 bases). The CDR3 extends over 16 amino acids. V lost 3 bases and J lost 0, with 11 bases in between. Germline V gene sequence: CDR1 KGHDR, CDR2 SFDVKD. The chain's CDR3 is CATSDIDRSSYNEQFF. CDR3 DNA sequence: TGTGCCACCAGTGATATTGACAGGAGCTCCTACAATGAGCAGTTCTTC.

In this sample, this clonotype turned up a few times. This sequence joins TRBV7-8 and TRBJ1-5; no reliable D call. The germline V and J ends were trimmed by 1 base and 5 bases, with 12 bases remaining between them. This CDR3 is built from 15 residues. The germline CDR1 and CDR2 sequences are SGHVS and FQNEAQ. CDR3 nucleotides: TGTGCCAGCAGCTTAGTATCAGGAGGACATCAGCCCCAGCATTTT. It codes for CASSLVSGGHQPQHF.

V gene TRBV20-1 combines with J gene TRBJ2-4; 8 bases are shared with TRBD2. V was pared by 2 bases and J by 0 bases, with 0 bases of the junction left unmatched. The CDR3 length is 14 residues. Germline V gene sequence: CDR1 DFQATT, CDR2 SNEGSKA (reference sequence). Here the CDR3 reads CSARLAGAKNIQYF. In nucleotides, the CDR3 is TGCAGTGCTAGACTAGCGGGAGCCAAAAACATTCAGTACTTC.

The V and J genes are TRBV20-1 and TRBJ2-3; the D gene is possibly TRBD1 (5 bases). Trimming cost V 1 base and J 1 base, with 12 bases left between them. The length of the CDR3 is 15 residues. CDR1 and CDR2 (germline): DFQATT, SNEGSKA (reference sequence). In DNA form, the CDR3 reads TGCAGTGCTAGAGCCCAGAAAGGGGGCACAGATACGCAGTATTTT. Its translation is CSARAQKGGTDTQYF.

This clonotype occurred a few times. The chain is built from TRBV6-1 and TRBJ2-1; D is unresolved. The CDR3 runs to 14 residues. V gave up 7 bases and J gave up 4 bases, with 14 bases separating them. The germline gives CDR1 MNHNS, CDR2 SASEGT. Here the CDR3 reads CASKGPDGYNEQFF. CDR3 bases: TGTGCCAGCAAAGGGCCTGACGGGTACAATGAGCAGTTCTTC.

The rearrangement uses TRBV4-2 and TRBJ1-1, with D perhaps TRBD1 (5 bases). This CDR3 is 15 amino acids long. V lost 4 bases to trimming and J lost 1 base, with 13 bases between them. In germline, CDR1 is LGHNA, CDR2 YNFKEQ. The CDR3 sequence is CASSPTGTENTEAFF. The DNA for the CDR3 is TGTGCCAGCAGCCCCACCGGGACCGAGAACACTGAAGCTTTCTTT.

This clonotype was found a few times. The chain combines TRBV5-1 with TRBJ1-5; 9 bases agree with TRBD1. Germline CDR1 and CDR2: SGHRS and YFSETQ. This CDR3 has 15 residues. V trimming: 4 bases; J trimming: 5 bases; junction bases outside the gene matches: 7. CDR3 loop: CASSLTGQGDQPQHF. The DNA for the CDR3 is TGCGCCAGCAGCCTAACGGGACAGGGCGATCAGCCCCAGCATTTT. Together with reference TRBV5-1 and TRBJ1-5, the CDR3 gives the full variable domain: KAGVTQTPRYLIKTRGQQVTLSCSPISGHRSVSWYQQTPGQGLQFLFEYFSETQRNKGNFPGRFSGRQFSNSRSEMNVSTLELGDSALYLCASSLTGQGDQPQHFGDGTRLSIL.

The chain employs TRBV14 and TRBJ1-2, with a weak D call TRBD1 (6 bases). The germline V gene encodes CDR1 SGHDN and CDR2 FVKESK. This CDR3 contains 14 residues. V lost 4 bases and J lost 4, with 13 bases in between. DNA for the CDR3: TGTGCCAGCAGCCCCACCACAGGGCCCTATGGCTACACCTTC. This gives the protein CASSPTTGPYGYTF.

The rearrangement links TRBV28 to TRBJ2-5; D is perhaps TRBD1 or TRBD2 (6 bases each). Germline-derived CDR1 and CDR2 are MDHEN and SYDVKM. The CDR3 consists of 15 residues. V lost 1 base to trimming and J lost 1 base, with 10 bases between them. CDR3 amino acids: CASSLFGGPQETQYF. The CDR3 nucleotides are TGTGCCAGCAGTTTATTTGGGGGGCCCCAAGAGACCCAGTACTTC.

The chain recombines TRBV6-6 with TRBJ2-3; unclear D gene. In germline, CDR1 is MNHNY, CDR2 SVGAGI (reference sequence). Trimming removed 6 bases from V and 5 bases from J, with 12 bases in between. This CDR3 contains 13 residues. The DNA of the CDR3 is TGTGCCAGCAGCCTGAGACTTGGAGATACGCAGTATTTT. Translation gives CASSLRLGDTQYF.

This clonotype was seen repeatedly, ten times or more. V is TRBV25-1 and J is TRBJ2-1; tentatively, D is TRBD2 (5 bases). V dropped 8 bases and J dropped 7 bases, with 18 bases sitting between them. The germline V gene has CDR1 MGHDK and CDR2 SYGVNS. This CDR3 comprises 14 residues. CDR3 in DNA: TGTGCCAGCGCCCCTATTGCTAGCTGGAATGAGCAGTTCTTC. The encoded protein is CASAPIASWNEQFF.

The genes are TRBV5-1 and TRBJ1-1; TRBD1 matches 7 bases. This CDR3 has 16 amino acids. CDR1 is SGHRS and CDR2 is YFSETQ in the germline V gene. Germline trimming cut 3 bases from V and 1 base from J; bases unmatched to any gene: 9. This CDR3 reads CASSSDGTATNTEAFF. DNA of the CDR3: TGCGCCAGCAGCTCAGACGGGACAGCTACGAACACTGAAGCTTTCTTT.

This clonotype has a count of ten or more. The chain joins TRBV19 to TRBJ2-1; perhaps TRBD1 as D (6 bases). V dropped 6 bases and J dropped 6 bases, with 18 bases sitting between them. The CDR3 totals 15 residues. CDR1 and CDR2 from the germline V gene are LNHDA and SQIVND (reference sequence). CDR3 bases: TGTGCCAGTAGCGCAACCGGGACACTAGGCAATGAGCAGTTCTTC. Protein: CASSATGTLGNEQFF.

This clonotype appeared a few times. The chain links TRBV12-3 or TRBV12-4 to TRBJ1-1; 9 nucleotides agree with TRBD1. The length of the CDR3 is 14 residues. Trimming cost V 5 bases and J 7 bases; bases outside gene matches: 8. This CDR3 is CASSLQGANVEAFF. In nucleotides, the CDR3 is TGTGCCAGCAGTCTACAGGGGGCTAATGTTGAAGCTTTCTTT.

This clonotype was counted ten times or more. This sequence joins TRBV10-3 and TRBJ2-3; 10 bases map to TRBD2. The J segment lost 1 base and the V segment lost 8 bases, leaving 0 bases of the junction unmatched. This CDR3 region has 13 residues. Germline loops: CDR1 ENHRY, CDR2 SYGVKD. The CDR3 reads CAIGTSGTDTQYF. Here the CDR3 DNA reads TGTGCCATCGGGACTAGCGGCACAGATACGCAGTATTTT.

The chain links TRBV19 to TRBJ1-5; unclear D gene. The V gene's germline CDR1 is LNHDA and CDR2 SQIVND (reference sequence). The V end lost 1 base, the J end lost 9 bases, and 10 bases lay between the germline ends. The CDR3 totals 13 residues. The CDR3 DNA follows: TGTGCCAGTAGTATAGCCCTCGGGTGGCCCCAGCATTTT. This codes for CASSIALGWPQHF.

The chain couples TRBV24-1 to TRBJ2-7; D remains unclear. The V and J ends lost 0 bases and 5 bases respectively, with 10 bases between them. Germline V CDR1 and CDR2: KGHDR, SFDVKD. There are 14 residues in the CDR3. In nucleotides, the CDR3 is TGTGCCACCAGTGATTTGTCGGTAGGGAACGAGCAGTACTTC. This codes for CATSDLSVGNEQYF.

The chain uses TRBV19 and TRBJ1-4; D perhaps matches TRBD1 (6 bases). V lost 3 bases to trimming and J lost 3 bases, with 8 bases between them. Germline-derived CDR1 and CDR2 are LNHDA and SQIVND (reference sequence). The CDR3 loop spans 14 amino acids. CDR3 DNA sequence: TGTGCCAGTAGTATCCGGACAGCTAATGAAAAACTGTTTTTT. Residues: CASSIRTANEKLFF.

This clonotype was seen more than once but under ten times. J is TRBJ2-2 and V is TRBV18; D gene unclear. The germline V gene has CDR1 KGHSH and CDR2 LQKENI. Trimming removed 3 bases from V and 6 bases from J, with 14 bases in between. The CDR3 extends over 15 amino acids. This chain's CDR3 is CASSPSRIQPGELFF. CDR3 in DNA: TGTGCCAGCTCACCCTCTAGAATCCAACCCGGGGAGCTGTTTTTT. Using reference TRBV18 and TRBJ2-2 for the parts outside the CDR3, the full variable domain is NAGVMQNPRHLVRRRGQEARLRCSPMKGHSHVYWYRQLPEEGLKFMVYLQKENIIDESGMPKERFSAEFPKEGPSILRIQQVVRGDSAAYFCASSPSRIQPGELFFGEGSRLTVL.

Many counts were recorded for this clonotype. The chain combines TRBV5-1 with TRBJ2-1; weak D call: TRBD1 (6 bases). Germline CDR1 and CDR2: SGHRS and YFSETQ. Deletions cut 2 bases from V and 3 bases from J, with 12 bases between. This CDR3 spans 15 amino acids. The CDR3: CASSLGDKNYNEQFF. CDR3 in DNA: TGCGCCAGCAGCTTAGGGGACAAGAACTACAATGAGCAGTTCTTC.